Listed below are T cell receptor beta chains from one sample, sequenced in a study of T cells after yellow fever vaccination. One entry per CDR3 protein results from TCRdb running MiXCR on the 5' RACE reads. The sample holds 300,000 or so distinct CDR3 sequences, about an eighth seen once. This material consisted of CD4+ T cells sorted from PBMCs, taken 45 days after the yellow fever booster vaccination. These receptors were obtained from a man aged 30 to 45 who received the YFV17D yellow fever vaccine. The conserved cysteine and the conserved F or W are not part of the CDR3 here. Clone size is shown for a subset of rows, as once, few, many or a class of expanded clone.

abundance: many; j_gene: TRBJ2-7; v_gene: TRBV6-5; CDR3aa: ASTKAAGSYEQY
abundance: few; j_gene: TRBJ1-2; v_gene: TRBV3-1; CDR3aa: ASTLNGQEDGYT
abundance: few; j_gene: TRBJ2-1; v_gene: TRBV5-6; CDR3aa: ASSLFGTETYNEQF
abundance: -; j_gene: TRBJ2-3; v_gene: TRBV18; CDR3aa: ASSPVGTDTDTQY
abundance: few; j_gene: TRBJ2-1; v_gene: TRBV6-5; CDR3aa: ASSYRLAVTNEQF
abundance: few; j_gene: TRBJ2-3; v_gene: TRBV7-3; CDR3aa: ASSIAGTDTQY
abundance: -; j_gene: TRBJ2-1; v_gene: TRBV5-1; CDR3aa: ASSLGDPLRRNEQF
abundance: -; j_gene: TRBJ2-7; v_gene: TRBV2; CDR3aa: ASSRRGTGLLYEQY
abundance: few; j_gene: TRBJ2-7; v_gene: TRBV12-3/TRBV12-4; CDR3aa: ASSLRKAGDPSSYEQY
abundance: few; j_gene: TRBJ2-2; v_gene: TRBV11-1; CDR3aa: ASSVGTGVTTGELF